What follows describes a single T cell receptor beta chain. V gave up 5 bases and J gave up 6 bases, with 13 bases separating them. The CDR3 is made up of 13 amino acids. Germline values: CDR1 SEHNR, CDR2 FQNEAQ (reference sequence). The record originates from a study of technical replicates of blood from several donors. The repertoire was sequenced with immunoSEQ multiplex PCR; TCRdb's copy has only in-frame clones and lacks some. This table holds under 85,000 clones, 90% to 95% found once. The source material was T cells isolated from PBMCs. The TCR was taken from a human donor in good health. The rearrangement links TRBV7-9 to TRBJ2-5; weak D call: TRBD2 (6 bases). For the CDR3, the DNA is TGTGCCAGCAGCCTCCGGGACTTTAAGACCCAGTACTTC. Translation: CASSLRDFKTQYF.